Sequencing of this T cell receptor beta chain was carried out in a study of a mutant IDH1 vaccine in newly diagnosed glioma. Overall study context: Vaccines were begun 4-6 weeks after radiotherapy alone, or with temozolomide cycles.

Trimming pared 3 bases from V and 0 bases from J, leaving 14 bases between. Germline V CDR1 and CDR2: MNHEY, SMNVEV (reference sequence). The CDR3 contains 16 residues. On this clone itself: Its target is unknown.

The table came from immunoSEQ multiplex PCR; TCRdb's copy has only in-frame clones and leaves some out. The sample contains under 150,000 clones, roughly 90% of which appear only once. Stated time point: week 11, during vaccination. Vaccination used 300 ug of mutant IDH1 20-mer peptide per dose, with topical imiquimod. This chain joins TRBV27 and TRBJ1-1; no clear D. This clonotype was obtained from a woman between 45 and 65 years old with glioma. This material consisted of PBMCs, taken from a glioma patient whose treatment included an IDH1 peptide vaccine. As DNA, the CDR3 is TGTGCCAGCAGTTTCCTCGCGGCTGACTTGAACACTGAAGCTTTCTTT. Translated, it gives CASSFLAADLNTEAFF.